This T cell receptor beta chain was identified during a study of cytomegalovirus exposure and HLA in healthy donors. The CDR3 has 13 amino acids. Germline V gives CDR1 SSHAT, CDR2 FNYEAQ (reference sequence). In regard to this clone: One junction end disagrees with the germline gene, perhaps due to a read error.

Sequencing used immunoSEQ multiplex PCR; TCRdb keeps in-frame clones, though not all of them. This table has 160,000 or so clones, just under 85% appearing once. The specimen sequenced was PBMCs. The clonotype originates from a man aged 30 to 39 in good health and CMV-seropositive. The chain is built from TRBV7-7 and TRBJ2-7; tentatively, D is TRBD1 (6 bases). The CDR3 reads CASSFGQSYEQYF. In DNA, the CDR3 is TGTGCTAGCAGCTTCGGACAGTCCTACGAGCAGTACTTC. Supplemented by reference TRBV7-7 and TRBJ2-7, the full variable domain reads GAGVSQSPRYKVTKRGQDVTLRCDPISSHATLYWYQQALGQGPEFLTYFNYEAQPDKSGLPSDRFSAERPEGSISTLTIQRTEQRDSAMYRCASSFGQSYEQYFGPGTRLTVT.